This T cell receptor beta chain was sequenced for a study of blood T cell repertoires in COVID-19 (dated by TCRdb to the early 2020s). Regarding the complete study: Collaborator samples came from the United States, Italy and Spain and covered acute and convalescent phases of COVID-19. The material from the prospective study consisted of cDNA or gDNA derived from T cells, B-cell-depleted T cells, or PBMCs. Deeply sampled blood TCRbeta repertoires from subjects exposed to, actively infected with, or recovered from COVID-19 were included in the dataset. The repertoires were released in a freely available public database intended as a resource for research on the immune response to SARS-CoV-2. The samples were drawn from two sources: the first 160 participants of the ongoing ImmuneRACE study, and over 1,000 subjects contributed by 6 global collaborators. The sample metadata nearly always contained a de-identified subject ID, COVID-19 status, age in years and sex. Where HLA class I and class II types were available, the types were taken from metadata supplied by the sample provider, not from assay-based typing. Study-wide findings and limitations: The amount of clinical and demographic metadata varied by source and participant and was provided uncurated.

Each collaborating institution followed its own protocols to collect whole blood in K2EDTA tubes. For TCRbeta analysis, collaborators shipped samples as frozen whole blood, isolated PBMCs, or DNA extracted from either of those sample types. Concerning this clone itself: The antigen this receptor binds is unknown. Per-base quality was not reported, and no clone a single base away is much larger than it.

The CDR3 spans 16 residues, from the cysteine through the phenylalanine. The sequence is cut down to CDR3 DNA, 48 bases in frame from base 1. For CDR1 and CDR2, the germline V gene lists MGHDK and SYGVNS. V lost 2 bases and J lost 0 bases; the stretch between them is 11 bases long. TCRbeta CDR3 regions were amplified from genomic DNA using the immunoSEQ Assay, a bias-controlled multiplex PCR. On the study's bioinformatics: Within the assay, amplification of reference gene primers was used to estimate how many nucleated cells each sample contained. To quantify the absolute abundance of each unique TCRbeta CDR3 rearrangement, sequence reads were collapsed and filtered. For each sample, productive Simpson clonality was calculated as the square root of Simpson's diversity index over productive rearrangements. What TCRdb holds here is the immuneACCESS table cut down to in-frame rearrangements. Part of the clones is not present; checked against another copy, under half of the missing clones reflect an unresolved V gene, and the others are unexplained. D and trimming come from the DNA, and the V and J calls and clone size come from that table. Across this sample there are fewer than 65,000 clones, with 65% to 90% seen only once. Together, the top ten hold about 16% of the sample.

Sequencing input: peripheral blood. The receptor chain draws on TRBV25-1 and TRBJ2-4; TRBD1 is a weak D gene call, 5 bases matching. The sequence was collected from a human donor in a cohort sampled during active COVID-19. The nucleotides are TGTGCCAGCAGTGAAACGTCAGGGCTAGCCAAAAACATTCAGTACTTC. This gives the protein CASSETSGLAKNIQYF.